The present T cell receptor (beta chain) was sequenced within a study of T cell repertoires in cytomegalovirus infection. Background on the study: Shared public TCR beta signatures pointed to both CMV infection and a matching HLA type.

The CDR3 is made up of 20 amino acids. CDR1 SGHVS and CDR2 FNYEAQ come from the germline V gene. The V gene end was trimmed by 1 base and the J gene end by 0 bases; junction bases not matched to a gene: 7. TCRdb redid the calling of the reads with MiXCR, one entry per CDR3 protein. Among roughly 110,000 distinct CDR3 sequences listed, 10% were seen once. Study findings and constraints: Accumulated public TCR beta family frequency recognized individuals carrying CMV together with the relevant HLA. Ex vivo, HLA-C-restricted CMV-specific TCR beta clonotypes prevailed over the rest of the response.

This clonotype has ten or more counts. The antigen is undetermined. This chain joins TRBV7-6 and TRBJ2-1; 15 bases agree with TRBD2. This TCR was recovered from a human donor in good health (CMV status not recorded). Some clones in this sample may be carry-over from other donors' samples. Sequenced material: PBMCs, sequenced either directly or after in vitro stimulation (not recorded which). Here the CDR3 DNA reads TGTGCCAGCAGCTTAGGAATCGGGACTAGCGGGAGGCGCTCCTACAATGAGCAGTTCTTC. Translation: CASSLGIGTSGRRSYNEQFF.